The source of this T cell receptor beta chain is a study of cytomegalovirus exposure and HLA in healthy donors listed by TCRdb under 2017. Concerning the study at large: An earlier analysis of approximately 640 of the donors reported 250 to 350 Gb of sequence data and around 110 million unique TCR beta sequences from about 200 million T cells. In an earlier analysis of 500 to 650 of the donors, high-throughput TCR beta sequencing was used to judge whether each TCR beta V gene segment behaved as functional or pseudogenic. The T cell repertoires of several hundred subjects were profiled by immunosequencing and related to cytomegalovirus serostatus. To predict cytomegalovirus infection status, the study brought together high-throughput TCR immunosequencing, statistical association of individual TCRs with disease status, and machine learning. Rather than drawing on any new phenotypic data, the later analysis identified candidate immune exposures from TCR beta sequences and the way those sequences occurred across donors. A later genetic analysis used genome-wide SNP genotypes for about three fifths of the 666 donors, treating that subset as a discovery cohort. Across around 400 genotyped donors of the cohort, an average of about 240,000 unique TCR beta nucleotide sequences per donor were sequenced, and around 20% of those sequences were non-productive. Of the roughly 400 genotyped donors, around 81% fell in the genetic ancestry cluster associated with self-reported Caucasian donors. The study was designed to test whether signatures of past pathogen exposure could be identified by cataloging public T cell receptors. Alongside the repertoire data, information on donor age, sex, ethnicity and CMV serostatus was compiled. An early release that covered fewer than 750 HLA-typed donors contained about 300 gigabases of sequencing data and 70 million to 100 million unique TCR sequences. In addition to the first cohort of 650 to 750 subjects, a separate validation cohort of approximately 130 different subjects was used. A later analysis re-analyzed previously published TCR beta repertoires from 666 donors and added high-resolution HLA genotyping to study TCR occurrence patterns. Typing coverage varied by locus: 629-630 donors for A, B, C, DRB1 and DQB1; some 520 for DQA1; around 610 for DPA1; about 450 for DPB1. All discovery cohort repertoires had been generated on a single sequencing platform. Because of strong linkage in the cohort, a few DR-DQ haplotypes were treated as single units for association and clustering. Class I and class II HLA loci were covered by the typing at four-digit resolution.

General findings and caveats noted by the study authors: In a later analysis, HLA-associated TCR beta chains were found to be more clonally expanded and to have lower generation probabilities than equally common non-associated chains. Strong co-occurrence of HLA alleles, especially DR and DQ, made assigning TCR associations to individual alleles difficult. In a later genetic analysis, fewer N-insertions in productive TCRs were reported among donors in an Asian-associated ancestry cluster than the roughly 700-donor mean. A further reported finding was that TCR beta sequences accurately predicted the HLA-A and HLA-B alleles for most subjects in the first cohort. A later genetic analysis associated a missense DCLRE1C variant with V-gene and J-gene trimming of TCR beta chains, and an independent cohort replicated the association. In a later analysis, the rate of TCR association differed among HLA loci, with DRB1 alleles having the most associated TCRs and HLA-C alleles having the fewest. Linkage disequilibrium might explain the correlated functional status among segregating V segments, but an unknown experimental factor could not be ruled out. Broadly in line with IMGT annotations, most TCR beta V segments showed up in productive rearrangements about 87% or about 30% of the time in an earlier analysis of around 600 of the donors. At a false discovery rate of 0.05, a later analysis linked around 17,000 TCR beta sequences to specific HLA alleles. This cohort had only TCR beta chains sequenced, and the lack of alpha or paired-chain data limited which features could be detected. Some 16 rarely observed V segments, including chromosome 9 orphons, were excluded from the earlier analysis of several hundred of the donors because counts were too low. A total of 150 or so TCR beta chains were listed by the study as associated with cytomegalovirus. The only immune exposure information available for the cohort was CMV serostatus. The sequencing pipeline was judged likely to have produced a cluster of highly shared sequence variants as a technical artifact. Because HLA typing was missing for some donors at each locus, association tests included only the typed subset. The 87-base-pair reads could not distinguish some IMGT-functional V segments, including TRBV6-2 and TRBV6-3, so those segments were excluded. A later analysis reported that several top co-occurrence clusters appeared linked to parvovirus B19, influenza, CMV and Epstein-Barr virus. A few of the identified cytomegalovirus-associated TCR beta chains were confirmed in vitro to be specific for cytomegalovirus antigens. Most TCR sequences were seen in very few donors, while some public TCRs were found in many individuals. According to the authors, the approach could potentially be generalized to other disease states and immunological phenotypes. The classifier was reported to diagnose cytomegalovirus status with high specificity and sensitivity in both the original and validation cohorts. Presence/absence analyses assumed roughly uniform sequencing depth across donors, an assumption that may not hold. Most CMV-associated TCR beta chains appeared to be HLA-restricted in a later analysis, and the HLA associations seemed to be driven largely by CMV exposure.

The library was built by means of the immunoSEQ multiplex PCR assay. For the multiplex PCR, a mixture combining 60 forward primers for TCR Vbeta segments and 13 reverse primers for TCR Jbeta segments was used. The CDR3 region of rearranged TCR beta genes was amplified from genomic DNA with a multiplex PCR assay. The amplified TCR beta libraries were sequenced on the Illumina HiSeq System as 87-base-pair reads. Processing in the source paper ran as follows. In a later analysis, 80 million or so unique TCR beta chains were counted across the 690 or so repertoires, and roughly 9.9 million of these chains were shared by at least two donors. To remove PCR and sequencing errors, raw reads were error-corrected and collapsed into unique sequences using a nearest-neighbor algorithm that merged closely related sequences. To assign V, D and J gene segments, CDR3 sequences were aligned to IMGT reference sequences. Each retained sequence needed at least a six-nucleotide match to both a V gene segment and a J gene segment. Rearrangements were called productive when the CDR3 lacked stop codons and stayed in frame with V and J; all others were non-productive. CDR3 was defined according to IMGT convention as the region running from the second conserved V-encoded cysteine to the conserved J-encoded phenylalanine. The earlier analysis of 500 to 750 of the donors excluded any sequence lacking an unambiguous match to a single V gene segment. In an earlier analysis of a few hundred of the donors, a V segment was called functional when productive rearrangements were above 56.7%, and segregating when the standard deviation between donors exceeded 5%. A statistical classification framework was developed to diagnose cytomegalovirus status using the catalog of TCR beta chain sequences. V and J gene assignment, in a later analysis, came from comparing TCR nucleotide sequences with IMGT/GENE-DB human TR gene sequences. In a later analysis, CDR3 sequences and most-parsimonious VDJ recombination scenarios were assigned using the TCRdist pipeline. In a later analysis, each TCR beta chain was defined by its CDR3 amino acid sequence together with its V-gene family, and reads lacking a unique V-gene family were excluded. As a way to deal with suspected cross-contamination and a sequencing artifact, a later analysis dropped roughly 600 nucleotide sequences that were highly shared and had low generation probability. For each public chain, a later analysis derived a clonal expansion index from normalized ranks of inferred template counts within each repertoire. In a later analysis, generation probabilities were computed using a VDJ recombination model fitted to out-of-frame rearrangements, and the results were checked against IGoR. Hypergeometric tests were used in a later analysis to score TCR-TCR, TCR-HLA and TCR-CMV co-occurrence, with a repertoire-size bias correction applied to the TCR pairs. In a later analysis, false discovery rates were estimated by permuting HLA or CMV assignments 20 times. In a later analysis, co-occurring TCRs were grouped using DBSCAN, with TCRdist sequence similarity added in when clustering inside HLA-allele-positive subsets. Repertoires with fewer than 30,000 or more than 120,000 public chains, plus five repertoires with anomalous nucleotide sharing, were excluded from co-occurrence clustering. The table was pulled from immuneACCESS by TCRdb, which kept in-frame rearrangements only. Such tables lose some clones; where checked, under half of the loss comes from unresolved V genes, and the rest has no known cause. V, J and clone size derive from that table, while D and trimming were established from the DNA sequence. The sample table holds about 65,000 clones, of which 62% were seen once. The ten largest make up around 2.7% of the sample.

In this sample, this clone turned up a few times. Its antigen is currently not known. No qualities accompany the bases; no much larger clone lies one base away. From V the trimming removes 0 bases and from J it removes 7 bases, while the gene matches leave 7 bases of the junction unaccounted for. The CDR3 contains 16 residues, cysteine and phenylalanine counted. Only CDR3 DNA is held: 48 bases, read in frame from base 1. The germline V gene gives CDR1 as SGHAT and CDR2 as FQNNGV. The cohort consisted of 600 to 700 healthy bone marrow donors. Cohort members were all nominally healthy when sampled, although unrecorded immune exposures were likely present. The donor tested CMV seronegative and was one of the 352 seronegative cohort members. A peripheral blood sample was collected from each donor, and TCR beta sequencing was performed on peripheral blood mononuclear cells. The Qiagen DNeasy Blood Extraction Kit was used to extract genomic DNA from the blood cell samples.

This TCR came from a man aged 25 to 45 in good health and CMV-seronegative. The sequence is built from TRBV11-2 and TRBJ2-1, and TRBD2 matches 9 of the central bases. Input material: PBMCs. The CDR3 protein sequence reads: CASSLDRGGGFNEQFF. The DNA sequence is as follows: TGTGCCAGCAGCTTAGATCGCGGGGGGGGCTTTAATGAGCAGTTCTTC.